This entry lists 16 T cell receptor beta chains sequenced from one sample in a study of blood T cell repertoires in COVID-19. Assay: immunoSEQ multiplex PCR; the TCRdb copy retains only in-frame clones and omits some. The table shows 100,000 to 150,000 clones, with about 83% occurring only once. Sequences were obtained from peripheral blood. These TCRs come from a man between 60 and 75 years old with acute or convalescent COVID-19.

This sequence joins TRBV7-3 and TRBJ2-5, with TRBD2 as a possible D gene (5 bases). The CDR3 has 16 residues. V lost 5 bases, J lost 2 bases, and 18 bases lay in between. CDR1 and CDR2 from the germline V gene are SGHTA and FQGTGA. The CDR3 protein is CASSPRFRREQETQYF. CDR3 in DNA: TGTGCCAGCAGCCCCAGATTCCGAAGGGAGCAAGAGACCCAGTACTTC.

V and J are TRBV11-3 and TRBJ2-7, with 13 nucleotides matching TRBD2. The germline CDR1 and CDR2 sequences are SGHNT and YENEEA. V lost 1 base and J lost 6; bases outside the gene matches: 6. This CDR3 has 16 residues. CDR3 DNA sequence: TGTGCCAGCAGCTTAGGGACTAGCGGGAGAGCTGCCGAGCAGTACTTC. This codes for CASSLGTSGRAAEQYF.

This rearrangement joins TRBV14 to TRBJ2-3, with TRBD2 identical over 10 bases. The V segment lost 0 bases and the J segment 3 bases; nucleotides outside the gene matches: 9. The CDR3 runs to 18 residues. Germline values: CDR1 SGHDN, CDR2 FVKESK. CDR3: CASSQDPRASGRTDTQYF. The CDR3, as DNA: TGTGCCAGCAGCCAAGATCCAAGAGCTAGCGGGAGAACAGATACGCAGTATTTT.

The chain recombines TRBV5-1 with TRBJ2-3, with 11 bases identical to TRBD1. Germline V gene sequence: CDR1 SGHRS, CDR2 YFSETQ. The CDR3 loop spans 15 amino acids. The J segment lost 4 bases and the V segment lost 4 bases, leaving 5 bases of the junction unmatched. CDR3 in DNA: TGCGCCAGCAGCACACCGGGACAGGGGGCAGATACGCAGTATTTT. Translation gives CASSTPGQGADTQYF.

The rearrangement links TRBV5-4 to TRBJ1-4; D may be TRBD1 (6 bases). V lost 2 bases and J 13 bases, leaving 12 bases between the germline ends. The CDR3 is made up of 12 amino acids. Germline CDR1 is SGHNT and CDR2 is YYREEE (reference sequence). The CDR3 nucleotides are TGTGCCAGCAGCTTCGGGGGGCTGGGACTGTTTTTT. It specifies CASSFGGLGLFF.

The V and J genes are TRBV3-1 (or the pseudogene TRBV3-2) and TRBJ1-3; 8 nucleotides match TRBD1. CDR1 is LGHDT and CDR2 is YNNKEL in the germline V gene (reference sequence). The CDR3 sequence is 17 residues long. After removal of 0 bases from V and 0 bases from J, the junction contained 4 bases not matched to a gene. Here the CDR3 reads CASSQEGQVNSGNTIYF. CDR3 nucleotides: TGTGCCAGCAGCCAAGAGGGACAGGTGAACTCTGGAAACACCATATATTTT.

The chain combines TRBV16 with TRBJ1-2, with D maybe TRBD1 (5 bases). The CDR3 contains 15 residues. Trimming shortened V by 6 bases and J by 0 bases, and 14 bases separated the two germline ends. Germline CDR1 and CDR2: KGHSY and FQNENV. The CDR3 sequence is CASSPTWDSNYGYTF. CDR3 nucleotide sequence: TGTGCCAGCAGTCCCACCTGGGACTCTAACTATGGCTACACCTTC.

This clone was counted only a few times. This chain links TRBV18 with TRBJ1-1; a possible D gene is TRBD1 (5 bases). The CDR3 runs to 12 residues. Germline values: CDR1 KGHSH, CDR2 LQKENI. The V and J ends lost 3 bases and 8 bases respectively, with 10 bases between them. The CDR3 DNA reads as TGTGCCAGCTCACCCCGGCAGGGAGAAGCTTTCTTT. Its protein is CASSPRQGEAFF.

The chain has TRBV2 and TRBJ2-5, with 7 bases identical to TRBD2. The CDR3 runs to 15 residues. Trimming at V came to 4 bases and at J to 0 bases, leaving 5 bases not matched to a gene. The germline V gene has CDR1 SNHLY and CDR2 FYNNEI. CDR3 residues: CASSGAGGYQETQYF. The CDR3, as DNA: TGTGCCAGCAGTGGTGCCGGGGGGTACCAAGAGACCCAGTACTTC.

This chain uses TRBV2 with TRBJ2-1, with 9 positions matching TRBD2. The germline V gene has CDR1 SNHLY and CDR2 FYNNEI. The CDR3 is made up of 15 amino acids. V gave up 6 bases and J gave up 4 bases; unmatched junction bases: 7. The CDR3 DNA reads TGTGCCAGCAGGAGACTAGCGGCCACTTACAATGAGCAGTTCTTC. It is translated as CASRRLAATYNEQFF.

The sample holds one count of this clone. The chain links TRBV11-2 to TRBJ2-1, with D uncertain. Germline V CDR1 and CDR2: SGHAT, FQNNGV. V lost 1 base to trimming and J lost 7 bases, with 14 bases between them. There are 15 residues in the CDR3. The CDR3 sequence: CASSLVFSSWNEQFF. DNA for the CDR3: TGTGCCAGCAGCTTAGTGTTTAGCTCCTGGAATGAGCAGTTCTTC.

This clone was observed a handful of times. The rearrangement joins TRBV14 to TRBJ2-1, with TRBD1 identical over 11 bases. The V and J ends lost 0 bases and 7 bases, in that order; junction bases with no gene match: 11. Germline V gene sequence: CDR1 SGHDN, CDR2 FVKESK. The length of the CDR3 is 18 residues. CDR3 DNA: TGTGCCAGCAGCCAAGATAGCCGGTGGGACAGGGGGAGGAATGAGCAGTTCTTC. This codes for CASSQDSRWDRGRNEQFF. The whole variable domain, remainder taken from reference TRBV14 and TRBJ2-1, is EAGVTQFPSHSVIEKGQTVTLRCDPISGHDNLYWYRRVMGKEIKFLLHFVKESKQDESGMPNNRFLAERTGGTYSTLKVQPAELEDSGVYFCASSQDSRWDRGRNEQFFGPGTRLTVL.

J is TRBJ1-5 and V is TRBV7-8; no clear D. The V gene lost 1 base and the J gene lost 0 bases, with 4 bases spanning the gap. Germline V gene lookup returns CDR1 SGHVS and CDR2 FQNEAQ. The CDR3 is made up of 14 amino acids. CDR3 nucleotides: TGTGCCAGCAGCTTAGATAGTAGCAATCAGCCCCAGCATTTT. It specifies CASSLDSSNQPQHF.

The chain employs TRBV5-8 and TRBJ1-3; D is unresolved. V was cut by 5 bases and J by 0 bases, with 9 bases left in between. Germline CDR1 SGHTS, CDR2 YDEGEE. This CDR3 is built from 14 residues. CDR3 residues: CASREWSSGNTIYF. In DNA form, the CDR3 reads TGTGCCAGCAGGGAGTGGAGCTCTGGAAACACCATATATTTT.

The chain employs TRBV29-1 and TRBJ1-1, with 7 bases fitting TRBD1. The CDR3 covers 12 residues. The V and J ends lost 6 bases and 4 bases, in that order; junction bases with no gene match: 5. Germline values: CDR1 SQVTM, CDR2 ANQGSEA. CDR3 in DNA: TGCAGCGTGACCAGGGGGTTCACTGAAGCTTTCTTT. Amino acids: CSVTRGFTEAFF. Drawing the rest from reference TRBV29-1 and TRBJ1-1, the complete variable domain is SAVISQKPSRDICQRGTSLTIQCQVDSQVTMMFWYRQQPGQSLTLIATANQGSEATYESGFVIDKFPISRPNLTFSTLTVSNMSPEDSSIYLCSVTRGFTEAFFGQGTRLTVV.

The chain employs TRBV20-1 and TRBJ1-2, with D possibly matching TRBD1 (5 bases). Germline V gene sequence: CDR1 DFQATT, CDR2 SNEGSKA (reference sequence). Trimming stripped 5 bases from V and 4 bases from J, with 8 bases between. This CDR3 spans 11 amino acids. In DNA form, the CDR3 reads TGCAGTGCTCGACAGAGCTATGGCTACACCTTC. Its translation is CSARQSYGYTF.